This TCR beta chain was documented in a study of technical replicates of blood from a few donors. Germline V CDR1 and CDR2: SGHVS, FQNEAQ. V lost 1 base, J lost 2 bases, and 8 bases lay in between. CDR3 size: 14 residues. Clones were sequenced by immunoSEQ multiplex PCR, and TCRdb holds only the in-frame ones, with some missing. Of some 100,000 clones detected, 96% appear once; the ten largest clones hold 0.21%. The rearrangement uses TRBV7-8 and TRBJ1-2; D is perhaps TRBD1 (5 bases). The origin of this receptor is a human donor in good health. The sequencing input was T cells isolated from PBMCs. CDR3 coding DNA: TGTGCCAGCAGCTTAGGACCAGGGAACTATGGCTACACCTTC. Its translation is CASSLGPGNYGYTF.